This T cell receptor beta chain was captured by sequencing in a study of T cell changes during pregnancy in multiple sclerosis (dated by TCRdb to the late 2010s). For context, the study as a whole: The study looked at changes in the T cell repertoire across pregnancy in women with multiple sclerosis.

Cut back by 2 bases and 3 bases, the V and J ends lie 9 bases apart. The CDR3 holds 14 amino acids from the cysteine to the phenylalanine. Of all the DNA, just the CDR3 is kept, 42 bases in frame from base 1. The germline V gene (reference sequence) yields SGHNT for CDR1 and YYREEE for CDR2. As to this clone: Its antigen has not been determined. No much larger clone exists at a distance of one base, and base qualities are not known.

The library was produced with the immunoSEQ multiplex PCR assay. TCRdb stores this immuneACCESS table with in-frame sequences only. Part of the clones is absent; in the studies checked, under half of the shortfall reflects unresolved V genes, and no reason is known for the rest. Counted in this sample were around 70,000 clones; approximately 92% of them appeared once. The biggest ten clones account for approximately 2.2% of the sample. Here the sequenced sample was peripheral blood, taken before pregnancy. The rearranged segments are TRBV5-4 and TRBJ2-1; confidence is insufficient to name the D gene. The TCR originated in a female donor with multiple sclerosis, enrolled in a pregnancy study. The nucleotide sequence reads TGTGCCAGCAGCTTCTGGCGGAGCTACAATGAGCAGTTCTTC. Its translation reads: CASSFWRSYNEQFF.